The 5 T cell receptor beta chains below were found in one sample sequenced in a study of T cell repertoires in aging, cancer and after chemotherapy. Rearranged V-D-J TRB sequences were amplified with a mixed TRB-A/B primer pool. TCRdb re-derived calls from the multiplex PCR reads in MiXCR, one entry per CDR3 protein. Of about 2,200 distinct CDR3 sequences in the sample, less than 75% were seen once. The template was genomic DNA from peripheral blood, not RNA. The sequencing input was blood. The receptors stem from a human donor with a blood cancer.

The chain recombines TRBV7-4 with TRBJ2-7; TRBD1 aligns across 7 bases. This CDR3 region has 15 residues. J was trimmed by 1 base and V by 0 bases; bases with no gene match: 3. CDR1 is SGHVT and CDR2 is SQSDAQ in the germline V gene. CDR3 coding DNA: TGTGCCAGCAGCTTAGCGACAGGGATTTCCTACGAGCAGTACTTC. It is translated as CASSLATGISYEQYF.

The chain uses TRBV6-5 and TRBJ2-2; D is possibly TRBD1 (5 bases). Per germline, CDR1 MNHEY and CDR2 SVGAGI. The CDR3 covers 15 residues. Trimming stripped 5 bases from V and 7 bases from J, with 17 bases between. The chain's CDR3 is CASSLQTASGGELFF. The CDR3 DNA reads TGTGCCAGCAGTCTTCAGACAGCCTCGGGCGGGGAGCTGTTTTTT.

The V gene is TRBV19, the J gene TRBJ2-6; D is uncertain. V lost 6 bases and J 0 bases, leaving 6 bases between the germline ends. Germline CDR1 reads LNHDA; CDR2 reads SQIVND (reference sequence). This CDR3 contains 14 residues. In nucleotides, the CDR3 is TGTGCCAGTAGCGAGAGCTCTGGGGCCAACGTCCTGACTTTC. This codes for CASSESSGANVLTF.

This clonotype is labeled hyperexpanded (1% or more). The chain recombines TRBV6-1 with TRBJ2-6, with D possibly being TRBD1 (5 bases). This CDR3 is 15 amino acids long. V was shortened by 4 bases and J by 2 bases, with 9 bases between the two germline ends. CDR1 MNHNS and CDR2 SASEGT come from the germline V gene. The CDR3 reads CASSGAGTGANVLTF. The DNA for the CDR3 is TGTGCCAGCAGTGGGGCAGGGACTGGGGCCAACGTCCTGACTTTC.

This clonotype was seen a few times. This chain links TRBV6-5 with TRBJ2-1, with TRBD1 matching over 9 bases. With 0 bases clipped from V and 4 bases from J, the junction kept 4 bases outside the gene matches. Germline V gene sequence: CDR1 MNHEY, CDR2 SVGAGI. The CDR3 length is 16 residues. The CDR3 nucleotides read TGTGCCAGCAGTTACTCTCCAGGGACAGGGTACAATGAGCAGTTCTTC. Translated, it gives CASSYSPGTGYNEQFF.